This T cell receptor (beta chain) derives from a study of cytomegalovirus exposure and HLA in healthy donors. Study-level results: Within a later analysis, the majority of CMV-associated TCR beta chains appeared HLA-restricted.

All the people who gave samples were healthy bone marrow donors. Sampled while nominally healthy, donors likely had unrecorded immune exposures. The study ran its PCR with 60 Vbeta and 13 Jbeta primers. Produced via immunoSEQ multiplex PCR; TCRdb's table is partial and in-frame only. The data show around 150,000 clones, about 82% seen once. J was trimmed by 6 bases and V by 6 bases; bases with no gene match: 11. This CDR3 comprises 15 residues. Germline lookup yields CDR1 SSHAT and CDR2 FNYEAQ (reference sequence). Note on this clone: As yet, its antigen is unknown.

Sequences were obtained from PBMCs. This rearrangement joins TRBV7-7 to TRBJ2-5, with 9 bases matching TRBD1. The clonotype was recovered from a man aged 25-40 years in good health. In nucleotides, the CDR3 is TGTGCCAGCAGTCATCTACAGGGGGCCATCCAGACCCAGTACTTC. It encodes CASSHLQGAIQTQYF.